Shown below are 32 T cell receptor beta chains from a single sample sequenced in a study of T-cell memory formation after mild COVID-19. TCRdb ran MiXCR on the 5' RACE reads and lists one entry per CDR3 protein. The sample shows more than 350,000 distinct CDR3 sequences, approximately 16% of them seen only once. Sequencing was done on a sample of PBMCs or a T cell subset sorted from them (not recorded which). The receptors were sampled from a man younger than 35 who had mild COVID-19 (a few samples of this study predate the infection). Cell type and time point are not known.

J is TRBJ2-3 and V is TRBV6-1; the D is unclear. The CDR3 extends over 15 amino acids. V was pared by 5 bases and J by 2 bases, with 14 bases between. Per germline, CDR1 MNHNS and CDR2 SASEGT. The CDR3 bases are TGTGCCAGCAGTTCCCGAAGGGCCATCACAGATACGCAGTATTTT. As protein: CASSSRRAITDTQYF.

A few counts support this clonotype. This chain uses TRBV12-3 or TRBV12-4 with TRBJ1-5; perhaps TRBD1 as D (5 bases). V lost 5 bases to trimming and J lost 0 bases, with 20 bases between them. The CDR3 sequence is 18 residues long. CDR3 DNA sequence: TGTGCCAGCAGTCCCGGCGGGGACCCTTCGATTAGCAATCAGCCCCAGCATTTT. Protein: CASSPGGDPSISNQPQHF.

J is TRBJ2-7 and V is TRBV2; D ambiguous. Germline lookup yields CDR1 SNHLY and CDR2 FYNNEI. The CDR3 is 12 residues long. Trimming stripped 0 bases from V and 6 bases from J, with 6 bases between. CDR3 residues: CASSEAAAEQYV. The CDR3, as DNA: TGTGCCAGCAGTGAAGCGGCGGCCGAGCAGTACGTC.

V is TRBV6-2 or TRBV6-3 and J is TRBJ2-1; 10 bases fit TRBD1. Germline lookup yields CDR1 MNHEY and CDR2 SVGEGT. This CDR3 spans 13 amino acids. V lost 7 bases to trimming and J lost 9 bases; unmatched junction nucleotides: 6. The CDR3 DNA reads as TGTGCCAGCAACCAGGGACAGGGGAGTGAGCAGTTCTTC. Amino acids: CASNQGQGSEQFF.

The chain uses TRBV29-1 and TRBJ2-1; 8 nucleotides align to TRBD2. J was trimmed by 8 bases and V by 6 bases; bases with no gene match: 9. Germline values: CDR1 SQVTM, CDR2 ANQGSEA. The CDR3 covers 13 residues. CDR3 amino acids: CSVRGLARDEQFF. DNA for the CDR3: TGCAGCGTGCGCGGACTAGCAAGGGATGAGCAGTTCTTC.

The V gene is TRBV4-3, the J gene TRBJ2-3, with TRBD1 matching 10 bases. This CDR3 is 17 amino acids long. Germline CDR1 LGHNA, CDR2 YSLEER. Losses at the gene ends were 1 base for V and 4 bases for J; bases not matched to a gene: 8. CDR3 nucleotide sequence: TGCGCCAGCAGCCAAGCTAGTAGGACAGGGGGGTCAGATACGCAGTATTTT. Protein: CASSQASRTGGSDTQYF.

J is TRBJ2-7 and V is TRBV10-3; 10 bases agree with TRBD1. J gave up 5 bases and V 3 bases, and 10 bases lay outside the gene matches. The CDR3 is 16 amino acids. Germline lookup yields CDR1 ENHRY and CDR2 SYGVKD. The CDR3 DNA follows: TGTGCCATCAGTGACCCAAGACAGGGGGCGGAAAACGAGCAGTACGTC. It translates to CAISDPRQGAENEQYV.

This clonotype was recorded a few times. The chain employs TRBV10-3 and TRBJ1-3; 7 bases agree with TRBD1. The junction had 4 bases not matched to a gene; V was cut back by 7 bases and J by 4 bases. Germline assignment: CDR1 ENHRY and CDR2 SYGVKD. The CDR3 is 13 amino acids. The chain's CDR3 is CAINDREGNTIYF. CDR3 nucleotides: TGTGCCATCAACGACAGGGAGGGAAACACCATATATTTT.

The CDR3 here is CASSLGVEAKETQYF. The CDR3 DNA follows: TGTGCCAGCAGCTTGGGGGTTGAAGCGAAGGAGACCCAGTACTTC. The chain recombines TRBV5-4 with TRBJ2-5; D gene unclear. The V end lost 0 bases, the J end lost 5 bases, and 14 bases lay between the germline ends. The CDR3 runs to 15 residues. CDR1 SGHNT and CDR2 YYREEE come from the germline V gene (reference sequence).

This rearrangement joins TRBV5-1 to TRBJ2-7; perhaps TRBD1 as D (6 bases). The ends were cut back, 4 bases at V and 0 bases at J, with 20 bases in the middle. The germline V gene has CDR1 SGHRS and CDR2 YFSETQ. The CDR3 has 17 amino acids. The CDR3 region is CASSQLPPAGASYEQYF. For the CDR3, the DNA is TGCGCCAGCAGCCAACTACCCCCGGCAGGGGCCTCCTACGAGCAGTACTTC. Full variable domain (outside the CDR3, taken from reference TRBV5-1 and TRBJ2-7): KAGVTQTPRYLIKTRGQQVTLSCSPISGHRSVSWYQQTPGQGLQFLFEYFSETQRNKGNFPGRFSGRQFSNSRSEMNVSTLELGDSALYLCASSQLPPAGASYEQYFGPGTRLTVT.

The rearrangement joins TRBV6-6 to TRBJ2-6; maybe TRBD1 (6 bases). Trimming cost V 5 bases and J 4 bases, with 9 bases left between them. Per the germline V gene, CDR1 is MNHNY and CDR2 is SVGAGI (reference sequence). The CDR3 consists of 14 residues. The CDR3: CASSRDNGANVLTF. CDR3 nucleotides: TGTGCCAGCAGTAGGGACAACGGGGCCAACGTCCTGACTTTC.

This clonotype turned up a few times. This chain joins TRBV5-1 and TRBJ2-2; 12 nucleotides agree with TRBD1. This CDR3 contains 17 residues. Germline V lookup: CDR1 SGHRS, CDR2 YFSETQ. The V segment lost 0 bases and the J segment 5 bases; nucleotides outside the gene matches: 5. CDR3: CASSLGGQGARTGELFF. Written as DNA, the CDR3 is TGCGCCAGCAGCTTGGGGGGACAGGGGGCGCGAACCGGGGAGCTGTTTTTT.

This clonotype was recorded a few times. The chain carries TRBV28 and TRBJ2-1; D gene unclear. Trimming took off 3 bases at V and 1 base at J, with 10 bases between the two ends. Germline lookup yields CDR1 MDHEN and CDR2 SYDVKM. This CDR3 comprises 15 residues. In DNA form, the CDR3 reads TGTGCCAGCAGTTTTCAGCGTAGGTCCTACAATGAGCAGTTCTTC. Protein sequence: CASSFQRRSYNEQFF.

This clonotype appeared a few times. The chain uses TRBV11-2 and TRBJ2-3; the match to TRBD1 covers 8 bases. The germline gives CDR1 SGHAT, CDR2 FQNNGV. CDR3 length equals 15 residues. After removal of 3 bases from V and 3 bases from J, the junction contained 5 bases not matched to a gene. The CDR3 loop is CASSFGDRGTDTQYF. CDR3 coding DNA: TGTGCCAGCAGCTTTGGTGACAGGGGTACAGATACGCAGTATTTT.

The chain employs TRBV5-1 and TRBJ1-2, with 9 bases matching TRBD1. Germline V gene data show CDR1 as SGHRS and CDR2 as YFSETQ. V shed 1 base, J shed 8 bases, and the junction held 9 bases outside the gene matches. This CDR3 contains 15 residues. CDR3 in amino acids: CASSLLYRQGDGYTF. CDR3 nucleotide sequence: TGCGCCAGCAGCTTGCTCTACCGACAGGGGGACGGCTACACCTTC.

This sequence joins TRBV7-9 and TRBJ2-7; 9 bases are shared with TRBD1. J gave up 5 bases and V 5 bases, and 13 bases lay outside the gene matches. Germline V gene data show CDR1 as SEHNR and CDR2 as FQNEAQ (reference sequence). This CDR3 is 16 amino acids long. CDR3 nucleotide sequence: TGTGCCAGCAGCCTTACGGGGGGACAGGGTAGTCACGAGCAGTACTTC. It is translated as CASSLTGGQGSHEQYF.

In DNA form, the CDR3 reads TGTGCCAGCAGCCGTACGGTCGCTAGCAATCAGCCCCAGCATTTT. Translation: CASSRTVASNQPQHF. This chain connects TRBV12-3 or TRBV12-4 to TRBJ1-5; D ambiguous. The CDR3 has 15 amino acids. Trimming shortened V by 6 bases and J by 0 bases, and 12 bases separated the two germline ends.

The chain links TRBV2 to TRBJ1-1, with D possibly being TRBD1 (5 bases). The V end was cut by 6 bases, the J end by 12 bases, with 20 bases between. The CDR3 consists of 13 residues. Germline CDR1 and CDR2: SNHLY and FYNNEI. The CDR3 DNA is TGTGCCAGCAGGGGCCTCGGGGGAGGAATGACTTTCTTT. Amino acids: CASRGLGGGMTFF.

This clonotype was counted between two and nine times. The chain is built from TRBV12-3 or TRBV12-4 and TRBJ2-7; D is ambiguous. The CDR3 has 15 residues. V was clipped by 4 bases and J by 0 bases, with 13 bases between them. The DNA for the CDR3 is TGTGCCAGCAGTTCCCCTGACACAAGCTCCTACGAGCAGTACTTC. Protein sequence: CASSSPDTSSYEQYF.

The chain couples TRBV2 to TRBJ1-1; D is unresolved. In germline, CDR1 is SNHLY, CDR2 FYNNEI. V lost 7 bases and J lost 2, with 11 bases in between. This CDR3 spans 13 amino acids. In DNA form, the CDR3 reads TGTGCCAGCAAAATCGAGGAAAACACTGAAGCTTTCTTT. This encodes CASKIEENTEAFF. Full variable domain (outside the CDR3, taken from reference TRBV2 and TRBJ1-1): EPEVTQTPSHQVTQMGQEVILRCVPISNHLYFYWYRQILGQKVEFLVSFYNNEISEKSEIFDDQFSVERPDGSNFTLKIRSTKLEDSAMYFCASKIEENTEAFFGQGTRLTVV.

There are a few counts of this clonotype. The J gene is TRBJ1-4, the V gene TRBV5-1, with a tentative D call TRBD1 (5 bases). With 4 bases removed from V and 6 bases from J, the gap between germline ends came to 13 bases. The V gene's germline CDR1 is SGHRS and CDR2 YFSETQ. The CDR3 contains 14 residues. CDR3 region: CASSGGAEDEKLFF. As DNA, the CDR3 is TGCGCCAGCAGCGGGGGTGCAGAGGATGAAAAACTGTTTTTT.

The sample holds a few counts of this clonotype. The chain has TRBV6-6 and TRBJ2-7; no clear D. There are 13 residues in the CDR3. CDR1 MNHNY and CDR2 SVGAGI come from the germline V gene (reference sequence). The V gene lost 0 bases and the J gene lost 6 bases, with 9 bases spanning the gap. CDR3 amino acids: CASSYSNPGEQYF. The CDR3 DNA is TGTGCCAGCAGTTACTCGAACCCCGGCGAGCAGTACTTC.

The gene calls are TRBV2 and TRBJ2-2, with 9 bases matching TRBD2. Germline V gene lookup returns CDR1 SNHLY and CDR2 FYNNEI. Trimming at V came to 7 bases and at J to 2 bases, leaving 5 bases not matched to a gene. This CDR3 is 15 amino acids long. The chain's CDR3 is CASTGLAINTGELFF. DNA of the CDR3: TGTGCCAGCACGGGACTAGCCATAAACACCGGGGAGCTGTTTTTT.

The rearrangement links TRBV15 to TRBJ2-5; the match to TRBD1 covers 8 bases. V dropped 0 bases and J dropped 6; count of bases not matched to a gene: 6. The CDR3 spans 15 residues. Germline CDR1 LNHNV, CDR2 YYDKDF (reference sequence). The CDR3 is CATSREGRGPKTQYF. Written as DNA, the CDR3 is TGTGCCACCAGCAGAGAGGGCAGGGGGCCCAAGACCCAGTACTTC.

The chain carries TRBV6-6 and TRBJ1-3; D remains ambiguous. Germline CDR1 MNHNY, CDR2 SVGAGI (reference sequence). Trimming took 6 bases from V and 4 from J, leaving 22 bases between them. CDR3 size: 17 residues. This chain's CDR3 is CASRRDRPGLKGNTIYF. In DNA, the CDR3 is TGTGCCAGCAGGCGAGACCGTCCCGGACTAAAGGGAAACACCATATATTTT.

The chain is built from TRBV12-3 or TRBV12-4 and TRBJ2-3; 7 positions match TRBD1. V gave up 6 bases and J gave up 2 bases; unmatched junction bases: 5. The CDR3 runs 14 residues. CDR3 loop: CASRLTGFTDTQYF. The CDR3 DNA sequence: TGTGCCAGCAGGCTGACAGGGTTCACAGATACGCAGTATTTT.

The CDR3 sequence is CASSYRRQGNHNEQFF. The CDR3 DNA follows: TGTGCCAGCAGTTACCGACGACAGGGGAACCACAATGAGCAGTTCTTC. The rearrangement joins TRBV6-5 to TRBJ2-1; TRBD1 agrees at 8 bases. Germline CDR1 and CDR2: MNHEY and SVGAGI. The CDR3 has 16 amino acids. Trimming at V came to 2 bases and at J to 5 bases, leaving 8 bases not matched to a gene.

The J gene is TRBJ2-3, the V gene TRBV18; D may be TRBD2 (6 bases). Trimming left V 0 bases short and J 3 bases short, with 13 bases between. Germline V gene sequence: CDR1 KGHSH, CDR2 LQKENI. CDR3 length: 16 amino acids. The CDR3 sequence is CASSPPSRGRTDTQYF. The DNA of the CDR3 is TGTGCCAGCTCACCACCTTCGCGGGGCCGAACAGATACGCAGTATTTT. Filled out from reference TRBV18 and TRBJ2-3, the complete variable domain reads NAGVMQNPRHLVRRRGQEARLRCSPMKGHSHVYWYRQLPEEGLKFMVYLQKENIIDESGMPKERFSAEFPKEGPSILRIQQVVRGDSAAYFCASSPPSRGRTDTQYFGPGTRLTVL.

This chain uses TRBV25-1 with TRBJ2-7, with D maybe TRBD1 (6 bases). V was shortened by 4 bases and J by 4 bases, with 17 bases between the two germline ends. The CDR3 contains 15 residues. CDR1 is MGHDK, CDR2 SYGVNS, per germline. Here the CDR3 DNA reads TGTGCCAGCAGTGCCTCCGGGACAAAAATGTACGAGCAGTACTTC. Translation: CASSASGTKMYEQYF.

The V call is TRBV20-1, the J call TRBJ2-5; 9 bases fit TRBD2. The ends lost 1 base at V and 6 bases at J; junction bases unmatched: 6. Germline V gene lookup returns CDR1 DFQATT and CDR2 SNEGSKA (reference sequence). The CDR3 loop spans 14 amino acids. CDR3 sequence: CSARGLGTSKTQYF. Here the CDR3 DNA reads TGCAGTGCTAGAGGATTAGGGACTAGCAAGACCCAGTACTTC.

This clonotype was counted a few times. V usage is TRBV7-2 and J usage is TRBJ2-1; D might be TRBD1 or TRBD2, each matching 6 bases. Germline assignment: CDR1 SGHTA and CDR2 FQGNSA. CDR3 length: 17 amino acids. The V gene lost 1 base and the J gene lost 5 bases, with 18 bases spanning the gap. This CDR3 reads CASSLVSSGDFDNEQFF. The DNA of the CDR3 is TGTGCCAGCAGCTTAGTTTCCTCAGGGGACTTCGACAATGAGCAGTTCTTC.

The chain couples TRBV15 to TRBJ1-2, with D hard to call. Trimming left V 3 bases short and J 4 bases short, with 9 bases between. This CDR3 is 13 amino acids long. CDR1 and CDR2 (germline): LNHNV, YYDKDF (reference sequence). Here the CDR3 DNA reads TGTGCCACCAGCAGTAAAGCAGGCTATGGCTACACCTTC. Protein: CATSSKAGYGYTF.